The 25 T cell receptor beta chains presented below share a single source sample, sequenced in a study of response to subunit inactivated influenza vaccine. TCRdb re-called the RT-PCR reads with MiXCR, one entry per CDR3 protein. The data show about 540,000 distinct CDR3 sequences, with roughly a quarter seen just once and approximately 3% held by the top ten. These data were likewise used in another study, on T cells expressing NK-cell markers. That report adds: In generating TCR beta cDNA, 5'RACE template switching with UMIs was used.

This material consisted of CD4+ T cells sorted from PBMCs, taken about 11 days after vaccination. The receptors derive from a man aged 50-60 years who received an inactivated influenza vaccine.

This clonotype has more than one count but fewer than ten. The J gene is TRBJ2-5, the V gene TRBV10-1, with D unresolved. Trimming shortened V by 0 bases and J by 5 bases, and 13 bases separated the two germline ends. Germline assignment: CDR1 WNHNN and CDR2 SYGVQD (reference sequence). The CDR3 spans 15 residues. CDR3 residues: CASSESWLGGETQYF. The CDR3 DNA follows: TGCGCCAGCAGTGAGTCGTGGCTAGGTGGGGAGACCCAGTACTTC.

The rearrangement joins TRBV12-3 or TRBV12-4 to TRBJ1-5; D possibly corresponds to TRBD1 (5 bases). The CDR3 runs 15 residues. Trimming stripped 2 bases from V and 3 bases from J, with 11 bases between. CDR3: CASSLRRGINQPQHF. The CDR3, as DNA: TGTGCCAGCAGTTTACGGAGGGGTATCAATCAGCCCCAGCATTTT.

Only a few counts were recorded for this clonotype. The chain is built from TRBV6-5 and TRBJ2-2; unclear D gene. V was trimmed by 4 bases and J by 2 bases, leaving 14 bases between them. Per the germline V gene, CDR1 is MNHEY and CDR2 is SVGAGI. This CDR3 has 16 residues. The CDR3 bases are TGTGCCAGCAGTTCCCCTATCGACCCTAACACCGGGGAGCTGTTTTTT. Protein: CASSSPIDPNTGELFF.

The V call is TRBV9, the J call TRBJ2-2; D is possibly TRBD1 (6 bases). The V gene's germline CDR1 is SGDLS and CDR2 YYNGEE. CDR3 size: 15 residues. Trimming took off 5 bases at V and 4 bases at J, with 15 bases between the two ends. This CDR3 reads CASSQTGSITGELFF. The CDR3 DNA sequence: TGTGCCAGCAGTCAGACAGGAAGCATCACCGGGGAGCTGTTTTTT.

This clonotype has a count of ten or more. The chain couples TRBV18 to TRBJ2-7; 8 bases line up with TRBD1. Germline V gene lookup returns CDR1 KGHSH and CDR2 LQKENI. The CDR3 sequence is 14 residues long. The ends lost 6 bases at V and 7 bases at J; junction bases unmatched: 11. The CDR3 protein is CASSPGTGHSEQYF. The CDR3 DNA is TGTGCCAGCTCTCCCGGGACAGGACATTCGGAGCAGTACTTC.

This clonotype was found a few times. The genes are TRBV20-1 and TRBJ1-6; possible D gene TRBD1, 6 bases. Deletions cut 0 bases from V and 0 bases from J, with 21 bases between. The CDR3 is 20 amino acids. From germline, CDR1 is DFQATT and CDR2 SNEGSKA (reference sequence). This chain's CDR3 is CSARDLKGPTGSSYNSPLHF. CDR3 sequence (DNA): TGCAGTGCTAGAGATCTTAAGGGTCCGACAGGTAGCTCCTATAATTCACCCCTCCACTTT.

In this sample, this clonotype turned up once. The CDR3 spells CASSPPSPSNYGYTF. The CDR3, as DNA: TGTGCCAGCAGCCCCCCCTCGCCAAGTAACTATGGCTACACCTTC. The V gene is TRBV7-2, the J gene TRBJ1-2; D ambiguous. CDR1 SGHTA and CDR2 FQGNSA come from the germline V gene. The CDR3 has 15 amino acids. The germline V and J ends were trimmed by 5 bases and 1 base, with 14 bases remaining between them.

The chain joins TRBV9 to TRBJ2-5; D might be TRBD1 or TRBD2, each matching 6 bases. CDR3 size: 15 residues. V shed 7 bases and J shed 4 bases, with 20 bases lying between them. Germline V gene lookup returns CDR1 SGDLS and CDR2 YYNGEE. This chain's CDR3 is CASGGRWGAGETQYF. CDR3 in DNA: TGTGCCAGCGGGGGCAGATGGGGGGCAGGAGAGACCCAGTACTTC.

In this sample, this clonotype turned up a few times. This sequence joins TRBV2 and TRBJ2-7; 11 bases line up with TRBD2. The V and J ends lost 7 bases and 2 bases, in that order; junction bases with no gene match: 4. This CDR3 spans 14 amino acids. The germline CDR1 and CDR2 sequences are SNHLY and FYNNEI. The CDR3 DNA follows: TGTGCCAGCAAACCGGGACTAGCGGCCTACGAGCAGTACTTC. Translation gives CASKPGLAAYEQYF.

This clonotype has a handful of counts. The chain combines TRBV20-1 with TRBJ2-7, with 10 bases identical to TRBD2. After removal of 0 bases from V and 2 bases from J, the junction contained 4 bases not matched to a gene. CDR3 size: 15 residues. Germline CDR1 DFQATT, CDR2 SNEGSKA (reference sequence). Here the CDR3 DNA reads TGCAGTGCTAGAGAGGGGACTAGCGATGCCTACGAGCAGTACTTC. The encoded protein is CSAREGTSDAYEQYF.

This chain links TRBV7-2 with TRBJ1-6; D unresolved. CDR3 length: 17 amino acids. The germline CDR1 and CDR2 sequences are SGHTA and FQGNSA. With 5 bases removed from V and 6 bases from J, the gap between germline ends came to 20 bases. DNA for the CDR3: TGTGCCAGCAGCGCGCAAACTGGAGGTGTTAGTAATTCACCCCTCCACTTT. Translating gives CASSAQTGGVSNSPLHF.

The chain employs TRBV2 and TRBJ2-5; possible D gene TRBD2, 6 bases. Trimming took off 4 bases at V and 4 bases at J, with 13 bases between the two ends. The CDR3 loop spans 14 amino acids. Germline CDR1 SNHLY, CDR2 FYNNEI. Written as DNA, the CDR3 is TGTGCCAGCAGTGTCCAGGCCGGGGGAGAGACCCAGTACTTC. Protein: CASSVQAGGETQYF.

This clonotype was counted a few times. V is TRBV5-5 and J is TRBJ1-1; D is undetermined. Germline V gene sequence: CDR1 SGHKS, CDR2 YYEKEE (reference sequence). V dropped 0 bases and J dropped 0 bases, with 12 bases sitting between them. This CDR3 has 16 amino acids. Written as DNA, the CDR3 is TGTGCCAGCAGCTTGGTGTTAGTATCTATGAACACTGAAGCTTTCTTT. This codes for CASSLVLVSMNTEAFF.

This clonotype was counted only a few times. CDR3 nucleotide sequence: TGTGCCAGCAGCTTTGACCTCGGAAACACCATATATTTT. Translating it yields CASSFDLGNTIYF. The chain uses TRBV11-2 and TRBJ1-3; D gene unclear. The CDR3 is 13 amino acids. CDR1 and CDR2 (germline): SGHAT, FQNNGV. V shed 3 bases and J shed 4 bases, with 7 bases lying between them.

This clonotype was detected only a few times. This sequence joins TRBV6-2 or TRBV6-3 and TRBJ2-1; the D gene is possibly TRBD2 (5 bases). This CDR3 has 15 amino acids. Germline CDR1 reads MNHEY; CDR2 reads SVGEGT. V shed 6 bases and J shed 4 bases, with 16 bases lying between them. The CDR3 DNA is TGTGCCAGCAGGCCGACCGGACTGTTGTACAATGAGCAGTTCTTC. Translating gives CASRPTGLLYNEQFF.

This clonotype showed up many times. V usage is TRBV6-1 and J usage is TRBJ2-2; a possible D gene is TRBD1 (7 bases). This CDR3 comprises 13 residues. With 10 bases removed from V and 2 bases from J, the gap between germline ends came to 11 bases. CDR1 MNHNS and CDR2 SASEGT come from the germline V gene. CDR3 nucleotide sequence: TGTGCCACGGGGGACAGAAACACCGGGGAGCTGTTTTTT. Protein product: CATGDRNTGELFF.

This chain links TRBV5-1 with TRBJ2-5; D is unresolved. This CDR3 is 14 amino acids long. V gave up 4 bases and J gave up 1 base, with 11 bases separating them. The germline CDR1 and CDR2 sequences are SGHRS and YFSETQ. The CDR3 DNA reads as TGCGCCAGCAGCCTCCCCAGCCCCCAAGAGACCCAGTACTTC. It codes for CASSLPSPQETQYF.

This clonotype was counted only a few times. The chain is built from TRBV20-1 and TRBJ2-4; a weak D match, TRBD2 (6 bases). The CDR3 is 15 amino acids. The germline CDR1 and CDR2 sequences are DFQATT and SNEGSKA (reference sequence). Trimming took off 6 bases at V and 0 bases at J, with 15 bases between the two ends. The CDR3 here is CSAPPAGIAKNIQYF. In DNA form, the CDR3 reads TGCAGTGCCCCGCCCGCGGGGATAGCCAAAAACATTCAGTACTTC.

The V and J genes are TRBV4-3 and TRBJ2-1; no firm D call. The CDR3 is 15 residues long. The ends were cut back, 4 bases at V and 2 bases at J, with 12 bases in the middle. The germline gives CDR1 LGHNA, CDR2 YSLEER. DNA for the CDR3: TGCGCCAGCAGCCGGAGCTACGGCACCTACAATGAGCAGTTCTTC. As protein: CASSRSYGTYNEQFF.

This clonotype was detected a few times. The genes are TRBV12-3 or TRBV12-4 and TRBJ2-3; a possible D gene is TRBD1 (7 bases). This CDR3 spans 13 amino acids. V lost 10 bases to trimming and J lost 3 bases, with 14 bases between them. The CDR3 sequence: CATRGDGTDTQYF. In nucleotides, the CDR3 is TGTGCCACCAGGGGGGACGGGACAGATACGCAGTATTTT.

In this sample, this clonotype turned up a few times. The J gene is TRBJ1-4, the V gene TRBV20-1, with D unclear. V shed 8 bases and J shed 7 bases, with 11 bases lying between them. The CDR3 loop spans 11 amino acids. The germline CDR1 and CDR2 sequences are DFQATT and SNEGSKA (reference sequence). This chain's CDR3 is CSTAGSEKLFF. CDR3 sequence (DNA): TGCAGTACCGCAGGATCTGAAAAACTGTTTTTT.

This clonotype was observed many times. The V and J genes are TRBV28 and TRBJ2-7; 11 nucleotides align to TRBD1. The CDR3 is made up of 14 amino acids. Per germline, CDR1 MDHEN and CDR2 SYDVKM. The trim removed 6 bases at V and 6 bases at J, leaving 7 bases unmatched. This CDR3 is CASSSGQGAREQYF. CDR3 sequence (DNA): TGTGCCAGCAGCTCCGGACAGGGGGCTCGCGAGCAGTACTTC.

This chain connects TRBV5-1 to TRBJ2-1; D is perhaps TRBD1 or TRBD2 (5 bases each). V gave up 5 bases and J gave up 0 bases, with 15 bases separating them. Germline CDR1 is SGHRS and CDR2 is YFSETQ. This CDR3 has 16 residues. CDR3 DNA: TGCGCCAGCAGGCGTGATGGGACGCGCTCCTACAATGAGCAGTTCTTC. The encoded protein is CASRRDGTRSYNEQFF. Looking up the rest from reference TRBV5-1 and TRBJ2-1 gives the full variable domain: KAGVTQTPRYLIKTRGQQVTLSCSPISGHRSVSWYQQTPGQGLQFLFEYFSETQRNKGNFPGRFSGRQFSNSRSEMNVSTLELGDSALYLCASRRDGTRSYNEQFFGPGTRLTVL.

The chain is built from TRBV28 and TRBJ2-5; D unclear. This CDR3 comprises 13 residues. The germline V gene has CDR1 MDHEN and CDR2 SYDVKM. V gave up 4 bases and J gave up 4 bases, with 10 bases separating them. CDR3 DNA sequence: TGTGCCAGCAGTTCGTTGGCACCAGAGACCCAGTACTTC. Translation gives CASSSLAPETQYF.

Only a few counts were recorded for this clonotype. The CDR3 spells CASSGGLSNQPQHF. The CDR3 DNA reads TGTGCCAGCAGCGGGGGACTGAGCAATCAGCCCCAGCATTTT. The V gene is TRBV5-6, the J gene TRBJ1-5; D is possibly TRBD1 (5 bases). Trimming pared 4 bases from V and 1 base from J, leaving 9 bases between. Germline V CDR1 and CDR2: SGHDT, YYEEEE. The CDR3 runs 14 residues.